Listed here are 2 T cell receptor beta chains from one sample, sequenced in a study of brain T cells in children with intractable seizures. TCRdb keeps only in-frame clones here, not all; method: immunoSEQ multiplex PCR. The table shows 340,000 or so clones, with nearly 95% occurring only once. Time point specified: blood from clinic visit 5 months post-surgery; TSC patient then seizure free. Sequences were derived from peripheral blood, sampled 5 to 6 months after surgery. All receptors derive from a boy in the first two years of life with tuberous sclerosis and intractable seizures.

The V and J genes are TRBV12-3 or TRBV12-4 and TRBJ1-2, with D possibly matching TRBD1 (6 bases). This CDR3 has 13 residues. Trimming took off 6 bases at V and 8 bases at J, with 16 bases between the two ends. CDR3: CASSPSGGRGYTF. CDR3 sequence (DNA): TGTGCCAGCAGCCCCTCTGGGGGCCGGGGCTACACCTTC.

The V call is TRBV4-1, the J call TRBJ2-5, with 9 bases that match TRBD1. This CDR3 contains 16 residues. The V gene's germline CDR1 is MGHRA and CDR2 YSYEKL. V was pared by 3 bases and J by 8 bases, with 13 bases of the junction left unmatched. The CDR3 is CASSHLWTGEQDTQYF. CDR3 nucleotides: TGCGCCAGCAGCCATCTCTGGACAGGGGAACAGGACACCCAGTACTTC.